A selection of T cell receptor beta chains follows, all from one sample in a study of blood T cells in healthy people across ages. TCRdb re-analysed the 5' RACE reads in MiXCR, keeping a single row per CDR3 protein. In the table there are some 700,000 distinct CDR3 sequences, over 20% of which are singletons. Sequencing was carried out using blood. These receptors came from a man in his 70s in good health. The CDR3 runs from the conserved cysteine through the conserved F or W. D genes are given only for firm matches.

CSARLAGGVTQYF	13	TRBV20-1	TRBD2	TRBJ2-5
CSADDYHEQYF	11	TRBV20-1	-	TRBJ2-7
CAISEGTGYNEQFF	14	TRBV10-3	-	TRBJ2-1
CATTERIHTQYF	12	TRBV12-3/TRBV12-4	-	TRBJ2-3
CASSLDGAGMNTEAFF	16	TRBV11-2	-	TRBJ1-1
CASSFGVKGTEAFF	14	TRBV12-3/TRBV12-4	-	TRBJ1-1
CASSLELLANSIQYF	15	TRBV5-1	-	TRBJ2-4
CASSPRRDPGELFF	14	TRBV7-2	-	TRBJ2-2
CASSEWSQDGKNIQYF	16	TRBV6-1	-	TRBJ2-4
CASSYSTGRQETQYF	15	TRBV6-5	-	TRBJ2-5
CASSLAGTGGFSTDTQYF	18	TRBV5-1	TRBD2	TRBJ2-3
CASSISGQGLETQYF	15	TRBV6-1	TRBD1	TRBJ2-5
CASSPPTGLATEAFF	15	TRBV6-6	-	TRBJ1-1
CSARETGDVYGTQYF	15	TRBV20-1	TRBD1	TRBJ2-5
CASSASAGLAQETQYF	16	TRBV9	TRBD2	TRBJ2-5
CASSVYSDNYEQYF	14	TRBV19	-	TRBJ2-7
CASSYGDGNSPLHF	14	TRBV6-5	-	TRBJ1-6
CSARDSIAGSITDTQYF	17	TRBV20-1	TRBD2	TRBJ2-3
CASSVTSGALYNEQFF	16	TRBV11-2	TRBD2	TRBJ2-1
CASSKKGDTEAFF	13	TRBV10-2	-	TRBJ1-1
CASSSEVVTDTQYF	14	TRBV6-6	-	TRBJ2-3
CASSYSPGSPGTEAFF	16	TRBV6-6	-	TRBJ1-1
CASSPIDLVPETQYF	15	TRBV7-9	-	TRBJ2-5
CASSLRVRGYYGYTF	15	TRBV12-3/TRBV12-4	-	TRBJ1-2
CASSSPTGSTDTQYF	15	TRBV9	TRBD1	TRBJ2-3
CASSHGLAGAFPFF	14	TRBV28	TRBD2	TRBJ2-1
CAISANRGSGANVLTF	16	TRBV10-3	TRBD1	TRBJ2-6
CASSVVDRDGNNEQFF	16	TRBV9	TRBD1	TRBJ2-1
CASSPQGTGLGYTDTQYF	18	TRBV18	TRBD1	TRBJ2-3